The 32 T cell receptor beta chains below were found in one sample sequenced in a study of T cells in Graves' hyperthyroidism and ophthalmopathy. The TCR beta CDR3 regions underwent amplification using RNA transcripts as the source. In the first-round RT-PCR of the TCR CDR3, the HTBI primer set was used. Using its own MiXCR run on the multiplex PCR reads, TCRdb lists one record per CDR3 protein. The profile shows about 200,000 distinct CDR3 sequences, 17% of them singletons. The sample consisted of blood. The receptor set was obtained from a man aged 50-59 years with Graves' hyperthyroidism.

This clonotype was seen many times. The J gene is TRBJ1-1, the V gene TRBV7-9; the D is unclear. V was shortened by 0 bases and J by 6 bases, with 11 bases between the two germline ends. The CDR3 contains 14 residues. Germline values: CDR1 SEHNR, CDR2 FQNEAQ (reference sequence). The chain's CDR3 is CASSLASVRAEAFF. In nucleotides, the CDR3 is TGTGCCAGCAGCTTAGCCTCCGTACGGGCTGAAGCTTTCTTT.

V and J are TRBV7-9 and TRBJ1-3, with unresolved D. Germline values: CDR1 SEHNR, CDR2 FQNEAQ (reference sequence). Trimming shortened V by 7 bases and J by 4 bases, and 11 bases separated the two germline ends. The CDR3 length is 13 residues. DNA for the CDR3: TGTGCCAGCAACTTCGTGGGGGGAAACACCATATATTTT. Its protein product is CASNFVGGNTIYF.

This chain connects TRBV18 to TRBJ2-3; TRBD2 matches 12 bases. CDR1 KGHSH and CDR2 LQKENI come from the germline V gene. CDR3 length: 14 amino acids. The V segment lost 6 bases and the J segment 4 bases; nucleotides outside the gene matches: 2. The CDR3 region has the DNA TGTGCCAGCTCCCGACTAGCGGGAGCAGATACGCAGTATTTT. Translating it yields CASSRLAGADTQYF.

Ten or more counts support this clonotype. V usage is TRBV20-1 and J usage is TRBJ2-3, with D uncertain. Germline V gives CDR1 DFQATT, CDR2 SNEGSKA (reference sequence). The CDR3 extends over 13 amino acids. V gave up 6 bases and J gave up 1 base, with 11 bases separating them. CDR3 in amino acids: CSAHGRRTDTQYF. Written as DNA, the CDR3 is TGCAGTGCCCATGGACGCCGCACAGATACGCAGTATTTT.

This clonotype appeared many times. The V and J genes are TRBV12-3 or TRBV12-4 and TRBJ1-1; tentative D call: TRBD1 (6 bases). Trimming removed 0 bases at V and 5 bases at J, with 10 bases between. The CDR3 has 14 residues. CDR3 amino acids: CASSLAGARTEAFF. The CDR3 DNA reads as TGTGCCAGCAGTTTAGCGGGGGCGAGGACTGAAGCTTTCTTT.

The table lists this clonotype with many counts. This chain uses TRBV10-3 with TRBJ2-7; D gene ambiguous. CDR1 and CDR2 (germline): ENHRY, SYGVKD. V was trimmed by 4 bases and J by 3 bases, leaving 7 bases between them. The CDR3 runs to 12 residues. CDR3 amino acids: CAISAGLYEQYF. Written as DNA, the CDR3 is TGTGCCATCAGTGCCGGGCTCTACGAGCAGTACTTC.

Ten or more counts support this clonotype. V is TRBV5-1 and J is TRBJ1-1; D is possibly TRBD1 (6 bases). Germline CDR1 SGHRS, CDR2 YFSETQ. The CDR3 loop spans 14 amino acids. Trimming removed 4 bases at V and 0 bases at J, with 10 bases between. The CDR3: CASSGTQVNTEAFF. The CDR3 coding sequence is TGCGCCAGCAGCGGGACACAGGTGAACACTGAAGCTTTCTTT.

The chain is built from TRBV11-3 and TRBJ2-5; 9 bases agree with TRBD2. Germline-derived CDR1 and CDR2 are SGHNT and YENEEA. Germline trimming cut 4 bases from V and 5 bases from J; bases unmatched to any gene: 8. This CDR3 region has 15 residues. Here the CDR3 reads CASSYWTSAIETQYF. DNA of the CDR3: TGTGCCAGCAGCTATTGGACTAGCGCTATTGAGACCCAGTACTTC.

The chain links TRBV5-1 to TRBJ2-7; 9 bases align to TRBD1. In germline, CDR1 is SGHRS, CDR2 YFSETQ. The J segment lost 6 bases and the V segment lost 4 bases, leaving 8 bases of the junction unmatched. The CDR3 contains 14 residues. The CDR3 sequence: CASSPGTGKFEQYF. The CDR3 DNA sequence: TGCGCCAGCAGCCCCGGGACAGGGAAATTCGAGCAGTACTTC.

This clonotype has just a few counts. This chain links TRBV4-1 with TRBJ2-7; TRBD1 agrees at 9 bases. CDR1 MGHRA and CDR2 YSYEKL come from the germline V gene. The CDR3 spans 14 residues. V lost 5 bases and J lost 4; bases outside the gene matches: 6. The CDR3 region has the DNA TGCGCCAGCAGCGCCGGACAGGGGCCATACGAGCAGTACTTC. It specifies CASSAGQGPYEQYF.

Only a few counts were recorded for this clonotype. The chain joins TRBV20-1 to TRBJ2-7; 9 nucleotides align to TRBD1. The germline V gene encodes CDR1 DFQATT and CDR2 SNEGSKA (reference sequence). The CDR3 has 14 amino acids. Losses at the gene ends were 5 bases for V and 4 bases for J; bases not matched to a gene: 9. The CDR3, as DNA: TGCAGTGCTTCCCCCGGGACAGGGCTTTACGAGCAGTACTTC. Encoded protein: CSASPGTGLYEQYF.

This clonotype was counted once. The CDR3 spells CSARDAPGKGFF. The CDR3 nucleotides read TGCAGTGCTAGAGATGCGCCGGGCAAGGGGTTCTTC. The V and J genes are TRBV20-1 and TRBJ2-1; D unclear. The CDR3 has 12 amino acids. Between the trimmed V and J ends, which lost 0 bases and 15 bases, there was a span of 15 bases. Germline CDR1 and CDR2: DFQATT and SNEGSKA (reference sequence).

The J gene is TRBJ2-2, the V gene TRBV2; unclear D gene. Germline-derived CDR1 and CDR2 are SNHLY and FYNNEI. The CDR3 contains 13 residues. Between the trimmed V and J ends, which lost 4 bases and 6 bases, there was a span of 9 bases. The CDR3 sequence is CASSVLEAGELFF. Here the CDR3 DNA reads TGTGCCAGCAGTGTTCTCGAGGCCGGGGAGCTGTTTTTT. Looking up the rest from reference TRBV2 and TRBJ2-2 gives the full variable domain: EPEVTQTPSHQVTQMGQEVILRCVPISNHLYFYWYRQILGQKVEFLVSFYNNEISEKSEIFDDQFSVERPDGSNFTLKIRSTKLEDSAMYFCASSVLEAGELFFGEGSRLTVL.

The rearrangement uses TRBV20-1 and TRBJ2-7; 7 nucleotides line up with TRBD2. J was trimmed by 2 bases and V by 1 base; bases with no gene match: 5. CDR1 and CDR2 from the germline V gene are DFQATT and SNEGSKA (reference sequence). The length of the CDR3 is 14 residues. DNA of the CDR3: TGCAGTGCTAGAGGGGGGGGGTACGCCTACGAGCAGTACTTC. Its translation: CSARGGGYAYEQYF.

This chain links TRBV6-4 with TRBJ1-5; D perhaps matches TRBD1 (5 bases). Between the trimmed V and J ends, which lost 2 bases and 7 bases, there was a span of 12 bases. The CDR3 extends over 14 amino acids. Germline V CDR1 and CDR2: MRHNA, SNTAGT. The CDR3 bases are TGTGCCAGCAGTGACAGCAGGGTGGACCAGCCCCAGCATTTT. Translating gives CASSDSRVDQPQHF.

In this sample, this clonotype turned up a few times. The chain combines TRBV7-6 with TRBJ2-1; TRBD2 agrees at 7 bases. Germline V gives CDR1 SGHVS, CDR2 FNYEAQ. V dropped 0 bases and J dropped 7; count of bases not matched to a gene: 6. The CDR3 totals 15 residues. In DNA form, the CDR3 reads TGTGCCAGCAGCTTAGCGGGAGGGCTAAGAAATGAGCAGTTCTTC. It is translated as CASSLAGGLRNEQFF.

The CDR3 reads CASSMGQIQETQYF. CDR3 coding DNA: TGTGCCAGCAGCATGGGACAGATCCAAGAGACCCAGTACTTC. The gene calls are TRBV7-9 and TRBJ2-5, with TRBD1 matching 7 bases. CDR1 and CDR2 (germline): SEHNR, FQNEAQ (reference sequence). V was pared by 5 bases and J by 1 base, with 4 bases of the junction left unmatched. This CDR3 is built from 14 residues. The full variable domain, its missing parts supplied by reference TRBV7-9 and TRBJ2-5, is DTGVSQNPRHKITKRGQNVTFRCDPISEHNRLYWYRQTLGQGPEFLTYFQNEAQLEKSRLLSDRFSAERPKGSFSTLEIQRTEQGDSAMYLCASSMGQIQETQYFGPGTRLLVL.

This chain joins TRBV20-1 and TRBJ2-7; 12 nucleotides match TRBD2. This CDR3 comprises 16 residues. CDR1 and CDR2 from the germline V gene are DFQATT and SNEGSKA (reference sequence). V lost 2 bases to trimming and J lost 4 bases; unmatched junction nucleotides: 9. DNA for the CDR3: TGCAGTGCTAGACCACGGACTAGCGGGATCATATACGAGCAGTACTTC. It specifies CSARPRTSGIIYEQYF.

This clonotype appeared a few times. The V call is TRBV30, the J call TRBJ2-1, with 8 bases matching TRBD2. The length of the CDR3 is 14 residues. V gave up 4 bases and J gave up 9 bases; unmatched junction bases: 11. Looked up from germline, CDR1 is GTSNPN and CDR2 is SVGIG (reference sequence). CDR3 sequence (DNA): TGTGCCTGGACTTCGGGACTAGATTTCGGTGAGCAGTTCTTC. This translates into CAWTSGLDFGEQFF.

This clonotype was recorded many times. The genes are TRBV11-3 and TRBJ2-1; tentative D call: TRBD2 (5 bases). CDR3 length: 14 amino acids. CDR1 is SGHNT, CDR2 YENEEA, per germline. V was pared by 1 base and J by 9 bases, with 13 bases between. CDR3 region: CASSLGGSGGEQFF. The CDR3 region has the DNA TGTGCCAGCAGCTTAGGAGGGAGTGGAGGTGAGCAGTTCTTC. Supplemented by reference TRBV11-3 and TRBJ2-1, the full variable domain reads EAGVVQSPRYKIIEKKQPVAFWCNPISGHNTLYWYLQNLGQGPELLIRYENEEAVDDSQLPKDRFSAERLKGVDSTLKIQPAELGDSAVYLCASSLGGSGGEQFFGPGTRLTVL.

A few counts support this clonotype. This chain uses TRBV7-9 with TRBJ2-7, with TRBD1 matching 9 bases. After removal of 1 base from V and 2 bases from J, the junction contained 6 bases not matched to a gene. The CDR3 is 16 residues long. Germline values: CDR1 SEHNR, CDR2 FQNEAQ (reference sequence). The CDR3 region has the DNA TGTGCCAGCAGCTTAGACCGGGACAGGGTGACCTACGAGCAGTACTTC. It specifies CASSLDRDRVTYEQYF.

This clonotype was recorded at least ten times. For the CDR3, the DNA is TGTGCCAGCAGTGAAGGACTTAACACTGAAGCTTTCTTT. Its protein product is CASSEGLNTEAFF. The J gene is TRBJ1-1, the V gene TRBV6-1; D unclear. CDR1 is MNHNS and CDR2 is SASEGT in the germline V gene. This CDR3 has 13 residues. Trimming took 1 base from V and 2 from J, leaving 5 bases between them.

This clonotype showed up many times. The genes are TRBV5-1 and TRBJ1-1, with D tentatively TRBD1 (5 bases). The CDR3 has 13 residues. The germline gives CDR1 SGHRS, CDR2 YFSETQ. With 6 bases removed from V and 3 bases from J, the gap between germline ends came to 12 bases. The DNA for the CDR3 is TGCGCCAGCACCCCAGGGTTGGACACTGAAGCTTTCTTT. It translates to CASTPGLDTEAFF. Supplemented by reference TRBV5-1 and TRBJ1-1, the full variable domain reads KAGVTQTPRYLIKTRGQQVTLSCSPISGHRSVSWYQQTPGQGLQFLFEYFSETQRNKGNFPGRFSGRQFSNSRSEMNVSTLELGDSALYLCASTPGLDTEAFFGQGTRLTVV.

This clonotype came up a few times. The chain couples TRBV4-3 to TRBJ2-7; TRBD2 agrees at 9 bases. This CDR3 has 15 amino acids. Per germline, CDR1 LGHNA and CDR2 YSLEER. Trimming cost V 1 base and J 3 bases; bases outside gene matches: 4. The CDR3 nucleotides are TGCGCCAGCAGCCAAGGGACTAGCGACAACTACGAGCAGTACTTC. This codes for CASSQGTSDNYEQYF.

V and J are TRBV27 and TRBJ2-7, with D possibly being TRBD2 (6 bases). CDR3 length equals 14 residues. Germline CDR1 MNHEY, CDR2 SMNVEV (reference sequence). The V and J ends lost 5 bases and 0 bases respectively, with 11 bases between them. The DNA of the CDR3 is TGTGCCAGCAGTCAGAGCGGGTTCTCCTACGAGCAGTACTTC. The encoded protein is CASSQSGFSYEQYF.

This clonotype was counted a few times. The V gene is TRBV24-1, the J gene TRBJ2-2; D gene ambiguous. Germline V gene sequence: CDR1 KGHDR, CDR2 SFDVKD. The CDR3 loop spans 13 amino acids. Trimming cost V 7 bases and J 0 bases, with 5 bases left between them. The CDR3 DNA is TGTGCCACCAGACGATCGAACACCGGGGAGCTGTTTTTT. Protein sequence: CATRRSNTGELFF.

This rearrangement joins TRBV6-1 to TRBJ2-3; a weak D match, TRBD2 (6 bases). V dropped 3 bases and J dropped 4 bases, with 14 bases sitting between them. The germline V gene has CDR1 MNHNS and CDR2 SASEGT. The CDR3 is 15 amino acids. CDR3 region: CASSDLATGPDTQYF. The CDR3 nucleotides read TGTGCCAGCAGTGATCTAGCGACGGGGCCAGATACGCAGTATTTT.

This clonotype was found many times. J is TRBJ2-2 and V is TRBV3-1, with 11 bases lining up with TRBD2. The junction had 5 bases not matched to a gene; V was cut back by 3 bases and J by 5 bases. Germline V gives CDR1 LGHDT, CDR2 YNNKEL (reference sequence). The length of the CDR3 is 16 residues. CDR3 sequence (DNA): TGTGCCAGCAGCCACCTTAGCGGGAGGGATACCGGGGAGCTGTTTTTT. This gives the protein CASSHLSGRDTGELFF.

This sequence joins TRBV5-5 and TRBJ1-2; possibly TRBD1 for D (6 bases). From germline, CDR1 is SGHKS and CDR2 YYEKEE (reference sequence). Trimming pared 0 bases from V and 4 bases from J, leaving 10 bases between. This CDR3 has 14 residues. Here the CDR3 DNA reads TGTGCCAGCAGCTTGGCCCGGGACACCTATGGCTACACCTTC. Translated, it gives CASSLARDTYGYTF.

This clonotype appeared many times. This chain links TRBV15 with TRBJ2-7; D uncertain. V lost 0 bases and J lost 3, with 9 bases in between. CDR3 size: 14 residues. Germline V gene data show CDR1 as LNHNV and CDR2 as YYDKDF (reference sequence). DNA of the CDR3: TGTGCCACCAGCAGAGACGGCACCTTCTACGAGCAGTACTTC. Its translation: CATSRDGTFYEQYF.

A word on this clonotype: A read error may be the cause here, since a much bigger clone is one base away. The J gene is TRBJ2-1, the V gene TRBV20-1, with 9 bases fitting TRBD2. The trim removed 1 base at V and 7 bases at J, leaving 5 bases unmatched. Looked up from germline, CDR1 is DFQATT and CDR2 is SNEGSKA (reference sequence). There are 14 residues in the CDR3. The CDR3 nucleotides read TGCAGTGCTAGAGCGACTAGCGGAGGGAATGAGCAGTTCTTC. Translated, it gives CSARATSGGNEQFF.

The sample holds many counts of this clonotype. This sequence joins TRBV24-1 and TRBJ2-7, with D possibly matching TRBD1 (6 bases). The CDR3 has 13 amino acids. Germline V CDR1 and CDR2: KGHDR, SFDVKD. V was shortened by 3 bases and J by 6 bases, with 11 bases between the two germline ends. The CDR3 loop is CATSDGTRGEQYF. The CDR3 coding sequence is TGTGCCACCAGTGATGGGACACGGGGCGAGCAGTACTTC.